This paragraph covers one TCR beta chain sequence. The PCR ran on 60 Vbeta and 13 Jbeta primers. TCRdb keeps only in-frame clones here, not all; method: immunoSEQ multiplex PCR. Altogether 100,000 or so clones are present, about 80% being singletons, with the ten largest covering around 4.4%. V shed 0 bases, J shed 7 bases, and the junction held 2 bases outside the gene matches. The CDR3 has 15 amino acids. CDR1 and CDR2 from the germline V gene are ENHRY and SYGVKD. This sample is part of a study of cytomegalovirus exposure and HLA in healthy donors. This clonotype originated in a man aged 35 to 55 in good health and CMV-seronegative. The source material was PBMCs. The chain employs TRBV10-3 and TRBJ2-4; TRBD1 agrees at 11 bases. For the CDR3, the DNA is TGTGCCATCAGTGAGTCGGGGACAGGGGGGAACATTCAGTACTTC. Amino acids: CAISESGTGGNIQYF.